The 32 T cell receptor beta chains listed next were all sequenced from one sample in a study of T cell responses to AZD1222 COVID-19 vaccine. Measured with immunoSEQ multiplex PCR; TCRdb has only the in-frame clones, and not every one. The sample yields some 120,000 clones, roughly 84% seen once. The sample in question was peripheral blood, obtained on day 0 of AZD1222 vaccination. The source of these receptors is an adult in good health.

V and J are TRBV27 and TRBJ2-1, with TRBD2 identical over 9 bases. The CDR3 totals 15 residues. The V segment lost 3 bases and the J segment 3 bases; nucleotides outside the gene matches: 3. CDR1 is MNHEY, CDR2 SMNVEV, per germline (reference sequence). As DNA, the CDR3 is TGTGCCAGCAGTTTGACACTAGCGGGCTACAATGAGCAGTTCTTC. This encodes CASSLTLAGYNEQFF.

The chain recombines TRBV4-2 with TRBJ2-7; the match to TRBD2 covers 9 bases. The CDR3 has 16 residues. V lost 4 bases to trimming and J lost 0 bases; unmatched junction nucleotides: 7. In germline, CDR1 is LGHNA, CDR2 YNFKEQ. CDR3 in DNA: TGTGCCAGCAGCCCCTTCGGCGGGGGGGCCTCCTACGAGCAGTACTTC. As protein: CASSPFGGGASYEQYF.

The rearrangement joins TRBV28 to TRBJ2-7, with D maybe TRBD1 (6 bases). Trimming removed 4 bases from V and 1 base from J, with 23 bases in between. The CDR3 spans 18 residues. The germline gives CDR1 MDHEN, CDR2 SYDVKM. The CDR3 region has the DNA TGTGCCAGCAGTTCGTATTCATACAGGGAGTTGGTGTCCTACGAGCAGTACTTC. It yields the protein CASSSYSYRELVSYEQYF.

The chain combines TRBV4-2 with TRBJ2-5; D not resolved. From germline, CDR1 is LGHNA and CDR2 YNFKEQ. The CDR3 is made up of 14 amino acids. Trimming shortened V by 0 bases and J by 5 bases, and 10 bases separated the two germline ends. The CDR3 loop reads CASSQDASMETQYF. The CDR3 bases are TGTGCCAGCAGCCAAGATGCAAGTATGGAGACCCAGTACTTC.

This clone has only a few counts. The V gene is TRBV18, the J gene TRBJ1-4; D unclear. Trimming left V 6 bases short and J 7 bases short, with 6 bases between. The CDR3 runs 11 residues. The germline V gene encodes CDR1 KGHSH and CDR2 LQKENI. The CDR3 spells CASSQREKLFF. The CDR3 DNA reads TGTGCCAGCTCGCAACGTGAAAAACTGTTTTTT.

A few counts support this clone. V gene TRBV5-4 combines with J gene TRBJ1-1; no firm D call. The CDR3 totals 13 residues. Germline-derived CDR1 and CDR2 are SGHNT and YYREEE (reference sequence). V was cut by 0 bases and J by 4 bases, with 7 bases left in between. CDR3 bases: TGTGCCAGCAGCTTGGTCTTAGGCACTGAAGCTTTCTTT. This sequence encodes CASSLVLGTEAFF.

This clone has only a few counts. The chain links TRBV15 to TRBJ2-7; possibly TRBD2 for D (6 bases). Germline V gene sequence: CDR1 LNHNV, CDR2 YYDKDF (reference sequence). V was cut by 9 bases and J by 1 base, with 19 bases left in between. CDR3 length equals 15 residues. CDR3 sequence: CATYDGGNLSYEQYF. CDR3 DNA: TGTGCCACGTACGATGGCGGGAACTTATCCTACGAGCAGTACTTC.

Here the CDR3 reads CRASTDTQYF. The DNA of the CDR3 is TGTCGGGCTAGCACAGATACGCAGTATTTT. V is TRBV19 and J is TRBJ2-3, with unresolved D. Germline CDR1 and CDR2: LNHDA and SQIVND (reference sequence). The CDR3 loop spans 10 amino acids.

This clone has only one observation. The CDR3 spells CASRRTSIHEQYF. CDR3 sequence (DNA): TGTGCCAGCAGACGGACTAGTATCCACGAGCAGTACTTC. The chain links TRBV6-5 to TRBJ2-7; TRBD2 aligns across 7 bases. Germline values: CDR1 MNHEY, CDR2 SVGAGI. Losses at the gene ends were 6 bases for V and 5 bases for J; bases not matched to a gene: 7. There are 13 residues in the CDR3.

V usage is TRBV7-6 and J usage is TRBJ2-7; D may be TRBD1 or TRBD2 (5 bases each). Germline values: CDR1 SGHVS, CDR2 FNYEAQ. V was shortened by 5 bases and J by 2 bases, with 16 bases between the two germline ends. This CDR3 contains 15 residues. CDR3 region: CASSPGAGPTYEQYF. In DNA, the CDR3 is TGTGCCAGCAGCCCCGGGGCAGGGCCTACCTACGAGCAGTACTTC.

The CDR3 spells CASSPGQGADYNSPLHF. DNA of the CDR3: TGTGCCAGCAGTCCGGGACAGGGGGCCGACTATAATTCACCCCTCCACTTT. This sequence joins TRBV28 and TRBJ1-6; 12 bases are a match to TRBD1. The CDR3 sequence is 17 residues long. With 5 bases clipped from V and 3 bases from J, the junction kept 5 bases outside the gene matches. The germline gives CDR1 MDHEN, CDR2 SYDVKM.

V gene TRBV7-3 combines with J gene TRBJ2-1; 12 bases fit TRBD2. CDR3 size: 18 residues. Germline lookup yields CDR1 SGHTA and CDR2 FQGTGA. The trim removed 5 bases at V and 0 bases at J, leaving 8 bases unmatched. This CDR3 reads CASSPAATSGGSYNEQFF. CDR3 nucleotides: TGTGCCAGCAGCCCGGCGGCGACTAGCGGGGGCTCCTACAATGAGCAGTTCTTC.

V gene TRBV25-1 combines with J gene TRBJ2-3; D is unresolved. The length of the CDR3 is 14 residues. V was clipped by 0 bases and J by 3 bases, with 7 bases between them. CDR1 is MGHDK and CDR2 is SYGVNS in the germline V gene. The CDR3 nucleotides are TGTGCCAGCAGTGAATACGGGTCGACAGATACGCAGTATTTT. Residues: CASSEYGSTDTQYF.

The V gene is TRBV7-9, the J gene TRBJ1-2; TRBD1 aligns across 9 bases. The J segment lost 2 bases and the V segment lost 0 bases, leaving 1 base of the junction unmatched. Germline V gene lookup returns CDR1 SEHNR and CDR2 FQNEAQ (reference sequence). This CDR3 spans 15 amino acids. CDR3 in amino acids: CASSLAGQGNYGYTF. In DNA form, the CDR3 reads TGTGCCAGCAGCTTAGCGGGACAGGGAAACTATGGCTACACCTTC.

This chain connects TRBV4-1 to TRBJ2-7, with unresolved D. V shed 5 bases and J shed 0 bases, with 11 bases lying between them. This CDR3 region has 14 residues. Germline V gives CDR1 MGHRA, CDR2 YSYEKL. CDR3 sequence reads: CASSATENSYEQYF. The CDR3 DNA sequence: TGCGCCAGCAGCGCAACAGAGAACTCCTACGAGCAGTACTTC.

The chain is built from TRBV4-2 and TRBJ2-5, with 9 bases lining up with TRBD2. J gave up 2 bases and V 0 bases, and 10 bases lay outside the gene matches. The CDR3 has 18 amino acids. CDR1 and CDR2 (germline): LGHNA, YNFKEQ. The CDR3 coding sequence is TGTGCCAGCAGCCAAGAGCTCCCTAGCGGGGCTGCTCAAGAGACCCAGTACTTC. Its protein product is CASSQELPSGAAQETQYF.

The rearrangement joins TRBV7-2 to TRBJ1-6; tentative D call: TRBD1 (5 bases). V lost 3 bases and J lost 6, with 15 bases in between. CDR3 size: 16 residues. Germline V gene data show CDR1 as SGHTA and CDR2 as FQGNSA. The CDR3 DNA is TGTGCCAGCAGCTTTAGTGGGGGTAACGGTAATTCACCCCTCCACTTT. Amino acid sequence: CASSFSGGNGNSPLHF.

The chain links TRBV5-1 to TRBJ2-1; 10 positions agree with TRBD2. The germline V gene has CDR1 SGHRS and CDR2 YFSETQ. With 4 bases clipped from V and 5 bases from J, the junction kept 3 bases outside the gene matches. This CDR3 contains 14 residues. The DNA for the CDR3 is TGCGCCAGCAGCGCCCTAGCGGGAGACAATGAGCAGTTCTTC. Translated, it gives CASSALAGDNEQFF.

CDR3: CASSSRDSYNSPLHF. The CDR3 DNA is TGTGCCAGCAGCTCCCGGGACTCCTATAATTCACCCCTCCACTTT. The V and J genes are TRBV13 and TRBJ1-6; D gene unclear. CDR1 and CDR2 from the germline V gene are PRHDT and FYEKMQ (reference sequence). V was clipped by 4 bases and J by 0 bases, with 7 bases between them. CDR3 length: 15 residues.

The chain is built from TRBV6-5 and TRBJ2-1; D might be TRBD1 or TRBD2, each matching 5 bases. V gave up 6 bases and J gave up 1 base, with 10 bases separating them. CDR1 and CDR2 (germline): MNHEY, SVGAGI. CDR3 length: 14 amino acids. CDR3 residues: CASRRDGSYNEQFF. CDR3 sequence (DNA): TGTGCCAGCAGACGGGACGGGTCCTACAATGAGCAGTTCTTC.

For the CDR3, the DNA is TGTGCCAGCAGCTTAGCAGTGGGGGACTATGGCTACACCTTC. Residues: CASSLAVGDYGYTF. The rearrangement joins TRBV7-6 to TRBJ1-2, with D tentatively TRBD1 (5 bases). CDR1 and CDR2 from the germline V gene are SGHVS and FNYEAQ. CDR3 length: 14 amino acids. V lost 0 bases to trimming and J lost 3 bases, with 8 bases between them.

The chain recombines TRBV30 with TRBJ2-5; no reliable D call. Trimming left V 1 base short and J 5 bases short, with 5 bases between. Germline V gene data show CDR1 as GTSNPN and CDR2 as SVGIG (reference sequence). CDR3 length equals 11 residues. The CDR3 bases are TGTGCCTGGAGTGCCTTCGAGACCCAGTACTTC. Its protein is CAWSAFETQYF.

The CDR3 DNA reads as TGTGCCCGCAAGCAGGGAGGAAACACCATATATTTT. Protein sequence: CARKQGGNTIYF. The J gene is TRBJ1-3, the V gene TRBV30, with D possibly matching TRBD1 (5 bases). Between the trimmed V and J ends, which lost 8 bases and 4 bases, there was a span of 12 bases. This CDR3 comprises 12 residues. Looked up from germline, CDR1 is GTSNPN and CDR2 is SVGIG (reference sequence).

The V gene is TRBV7-9, the J gene TRBJ2-2; D unresolved. The CDR3 totals 13 residues. The germline V gene has CDR1 SEHNR and CDR2 FQNEAQ (reference sequence). Trimming removed 7 bases at V and 6 bases at J, with 12 bases between. CDR3 loop: CASIRLAAGELFF. CDR3 coding DNA: TGTGCCAGCATCCGTCTGGCGGCCGGGGAGCTGTTTTTT.

This chain joins TRBV5-4 and TRBJ2-5; 14 bases are a match to TRBD2. V gave up 4 bases and J gave up 5 bases; unmatched junction bases: 10. This CDR3 contains 17 residues. The germline V gene encodes CDR1 SGHNT and CDR2 YYREEE (reference sequence). Here the CDR3 reads CASSLDGLAGGGETQYF. CDR3 nucleotides: TGTGCCAGCAGCCTAGATGGACTAGCGGGGGGAGGTGAGACCCAGTACTTC.

The chain uses TRBV9 and TRBJ1-1, with TRBD1 matching over 8 bases. The CDR3 is 13 amino acids. Germline V CDR1 and CDR2: SGDLS, YYNGEE. V shed 4 bases, J shed 4 bases, and the junction held 3 bases outside the gene matches. CDR3 sequence reads: CASSSGQGTEAFF. For the CDR3, the DNA is TGTGCCAGCAGCTCAGGACAGGGCACTGAAGCTTTCTTT.

The V and J genes are TRBV28 and TRBJ2-1, with 7 positions matching TRBD2. This CDR3 has 15 residues. The germline V gene encodes CDR1 MDHEN and CDR2 SYDVKM. Trimming took 4 bases from V and 4 from J; bases not matched to a gene: 7. The CDR3 DNA reads as TGTGCCAGCAGTTCCCCAGCGGGATTTTACAATGAGCAGTTCTTC. Protein product: CASSSPAGFYNEQFF. The full variable domain, its missing parts supplied by reference TRBV28 and TRBJ2-1, is DVKVTQSSRYLVKRTGEKVFLECVQDMDHENMFWYRQDPGLGLRLIYFSYDVKMKEKGDIPEGYSVSREKKERFSLILESASTNQTSMYLCASSSPAGFYNEQFFGPGTRLTVL.

V and J are TRBV28 and TRBJ2-5; weak D call: TRBD1 (6 bases). This CDR3 contains 15 residues. Per germline, CDR1 MDHEN and CDR2 SYDVKM. The germline V and J ends were trimmed by 1 base and 5 bases, with 14 bases remaining between them. CDR3 nucleotide sequence: TGTGCCAGCAGTTTATTTTCTGGGGGCGGGGAGACCCAGTACTTC. Its translation: CASSLFSGGGETQYF.

This chain's CDR3 is CATLEIAGSSYNEQFF. CDR3 nucleotides: TGTGCCACCCTGGAGATAGCGGGTAGCTCCTACAATGAGCAGTTCTTC. The genes are TRBV28 and TRBJ2-1; 7 nucleotides agree with TRBD2. The CDR3 spans 16 residues. J lost 0 bases, V lost 10 bases, and 12 bases had no gene match. Germline V gives CDR1 MDHEN, CDR2 SYDVKM.

The chain's CDR3 is CAITGLPDGELFF. The CDR3 coding sequence is TGTGCCATCACTGGGCTTCCGGACGGGGAGCTGTTTTTT. The chain recombines TRBV10-3 with TRBJ2-2; D unresolved. Trimming took off 7 bases at V and 7 bases at J, with 13 bases between the two ends. This CDR3 region has 13 residues. Germline V lookup: CDR1 ENHRY, CDR2 SYGVKD.

The DNA for the CDR3 is TGTGCCAGTAGTAGGTACCCAGGGGGGCTCAATCAGCCCCAGCATTTT. Its translation is CASSRYPGGLNQPQHF. This chain connects TRBV19 to TRBJ1-5; 7 positions match TRBD1. The CDR3 has 16 amino acids. Germline lookup yields CDR1 LNHDA and CDR2 SQIVND (reference sequence). The V gene end was trimmed by 4 bases and the J gene end by 3 bases; junction bases not matched to a gene: 9. The full variable domain, in which reference TRBV19 and TRBJ1-5 provide the parts outside the CDR3, is DGGITQSPKYLFRKEGQNVTLSCEQNLNHDAMYWYRQDPGQGLRLIYYSQIVNDFQKGDIAEGYSVSREKKESFPLTVTSAQKNPTAFYLCASSRYPGGLNQPQHFGDGTRLSIL.

The chain is built from TRBV7-8 and TRBJ1-3; 7 bases are a match to TRBD1. V lost 6 bases to trimming and J lost 7 bases; unmatched junction nucleotides: 12. Germline loops: CDR1 SGHVS, CDR2 FQNEAQ. This CDR3 is built from 15 residues. CDR3 loop: CASRAQGGPSNTIYF. The CDR3 DNA reads as TGTGCCAGCAGGGCGCAGGGGGGTCCTTCTAACACCATATATTTT. The full variable domain, in which reference TRBV7-8 and TRBJ1-3 provide the parts outside the CDR3, is GAGVSQSPRYKVAKRGQDVALRCDPISGHVSLFWYQQALGQGPEFLTYFQNEAQLDKSGLPSDRFFAERPEGSVSTLKIQRTQQEDSAVYLCASRAQGGPSNTIYFGEGSWLTVV.